These 29 T cell receptor beta chains share one sample of origin, sequenced in a study of blood T cell repertoires in COVID-19. The data were produced by immunoSEQ multiplex PCR, yet TCRdb's version contains in-frame clones alone and is incomplete. This sample has some 120,000 clones, with roughly 85% found just once. Sequenced: peripheral blood. The receptors were sampled from an elderly man with active or convalescent COVID-19.

CDR3 sequence reads: CASSYDRVYYEQYF. Here the CDR3 DNA reads TGTGCCAGCAGCTACGACAGAGTATATTACGAGCAGTACTTC. J is TRBJ2-7 and V is TRBV21-1; TRBD1 was called by the table and not checked on the DNA. TRBV21-1 is classified as a pseudogene. This CDR3 comprises 14 residues.

The rearrangement links TRBV19 to TRBJ2-1, with TRBD2 matching 7 bases. After removal of 6 bases from V and 9 bases from J, the junction contained 11 bases not matched to a gene. The V gene's germline CDR1 is LNHDA and CDR2 SQIVND (reference sequence). This CDR3 region has 14 residues. The CDR3 coding sequence is TGTGCCAGTAGCCGAGGGGTCGGGAGGATTGAGCAGTTCTTC. This encodes CASSRGVGRIEQFF.

V gene TRBV28 combines with J gene TRBJ1-1, with TRBD1 as a possible D gene (6 bases). CDR3 size: 12 residues. Between the trimmed V and J ends, which lost 6 bases and 10 bases, there was a span of 15 bases. Germline CDR1 MDHEN, CDR2 SYDVKM. The CDR3 DNA follows: TGTGCCAGCAGGGTCACAGGGCTATCAGCTTTCTTT. Protein sequence: CASRVTGLSAFF.

V is TRBV27 and J is TRBJ1-6; 7 bases are a match to TRBD1. The germline V gene has CDR1 MNHEY and CDR2 SMNVEV (reference sequence). The length of the CDR3 is 14 residues. After removal of 5 bases from V and 9 bases from J, the junction contained 7 bases not matched to a gene. The CDR3 loop is CASSVDRAGSPLHF. As DNA, the CDR3 is TGTGCCAGCAGTGTTGACAGGGCCGGTTCACCCCTCCACTTT.

On this clone: At one boundary the junction diverges from the germline segment, which might be a read error. CDR3 bases: TGCGCCAGCAGCCTCTCGGACAATCAGTCCCAGCATTTT. As protein: CASSLSDNQSQHF. The chain is built from TRBV4-1 and TRBJ1-5; TRBD1 might be the D (5 bases). CDR1 and CDR2 (germline): MGHRA, YSYEKL. CDR3 length: 13 amino acids.

This clone appeared once. The V gene is TRBV6-1, the J gene TRBJ2-5, with TRBD1 matching over 10 bases. CDR1 and CDR2 (germline): MNHNS, SASEGT. Trimming cost V 7 bases and J 9 bases; bases outside gene matches: 5. The CDR3 spans 12 residues. CDR3 bases: TGTGCCAGCACCAAGGACAGGGGGGCCCAGTACTTC. Amino acid sequence: CASTKDRGAQYF.

V and J are TRBV4-1 and TRBJ1-2; no definite D call. The V end was cut by 0 bases, the J end by 2 bases, with 13 bases between. The germline gives CDR1 MGHRA, CDR2 YSYEKL. The CDR3 runs 16 residues. This CDR3 reads CASSQETRGYNYGYTF. CDR3 sequence (DNA): TGCGCCAGCAGCCAAGAGACCCGAGGATACAACTATGGCTACACCTTC.

V gene TRBV5-1 combines with J gene TRBJ2-3, with TRBD2 matching 8 bases. The V segment lost 0 bases and the J segment 1 base; nucleotides outside the gene matches: 10. This CDR3 contains 18 residues. Germline V gene lookup returns CDR1 SGHRS and CDR2 YFSETQ. The CDR3: CASSLGVAGRTGTDTQYF. The CDR3 DNA is TGCGCCAGCAGCTTGGGGGTAGCGGGAAGAACGGGCACAGATACGCAGTATTTT.

The chain links TRBV6-5 to TRBJ1-1; no firm D call. The CDR3 totals 14 residues. Looked up from germline, CDR1 is MNHEY and CDR2 is SVGAGI. The V end was cut by 0 bases, the J end by 6 bases, with 11 bases between. Here the CDR3 DNA reads TGTGCCAGCAGTTACTCTGGGCGTGGCCCTGAAGCTTTCTTT. Protein sequence: CASSYSGRGPEAFF.

V and J are TRBV28 and TRBJ1-6, with 9 bases fitting TRBD1. V dropped 5 bases and J dropped 4; count of bases not matched to a gene: 21. Germline assignment: CDR1 MDHEN and CDR2 SYDVKM. This CDR3 is 21 amino acids long. CDR3 coding DNA: TGTGCCAGCAGTCGCACCTCGCCGGGACAGGGCGGCTATCTGTATAATTCACCCCTCCACTTT. As protein: CASSRTSPGQGGYLYNSPLHF. Complete variable domain (other parts from reference TRBV28 and TRBJ1-6): DVKVTQSSRYLVKRTGEKVFLECVQDMDHENMFWYRQDPGLGLRLIYFSYDVKMKEKGDIPEGYSVSREKKERFSLILESASTNQTSMYLCASSRTSPGQGGYLYNSPLHFGNGTRLTVT.

This chain connects TRBV25-1 to TRBJ2-3; no clear D. The length of the CDR3 is 16 residues. V was trimmed by 1 base and J by 2 bases, leaving 13 bases between them. Per germline, CDR1 MGHDK and CDR2 SYGVNS. As DNA, the CDR3 is TGTGCCAGCAGTGAATTGTCTAGTATGCCCACAGATACGCAGTATTTT. Translated, it gives CASSELSSMPTDTQYF.

The V call is TRBV7-8, the J call TRBJ2-1, with TRBD1 matching 7 bases. CDR3 length: 16 residues. The germline V gene has CDR1 SGHVS and CDR2 FQNEAQ. J was trimmed by 5 bases and V by 5 bases; bases with no gene match: 12. The CDR3 nucleotides read TGTGCCAGCAGCCCCCAGAGGGGGCCCCGGGACAATGAGCAGTTCTTC. Its translation: CASSPQRGPRDNEQFF.

This chain joins TRBV2 and TRBJ1-2; 10 positions match TRBD1. The CDR3 totals 14 residues. V gave up 11 bases and J gave up 4 bases; unmatched junction bases: 10. CDR1 is SNHLY and CDR2 is FYNNEI in the germline V gene. The CDR3 DNA is TGTGCCTCCAGAGGGGACAGGGGAGTCTATGGCTACACCTTC. Protein product: CASRGDRGVYGYTF.

This sequence joins TRBV29-1 and TRBJ1-2, with D possibly TRBD1 on 5 matching bases. The CDR3 loop spans 13 amino acids. V was clipped by 0 bases and J by 2 bases, with 7 bases between them. Germline CDR1 is SQVTM and CDR2 is ANQGSEA. CDR3 nucleotides: TGCAGCGTTGAAGAGCACAGGAACTATGGCTACACCTTC. Amino acids: CSVEEHRNYGYTF.

This sequence joins TRBV6-2 or TRBV6-3 and TRBJ2-1, with 14 positions matching TRBD2. Germline V gene lookup returns CDR1 MNHEY and CDR2 SVGEGT. This CDR3 comprises 16 residues. V dropped 4 bases and J dropped 8; count of bases not matched to a gene: 7. CDR3 in amino acids: CASSSGTSGRIDEQFF. CDR3 nucleotides: TGTGCCAGCAGTTCCGGGACTAGCGGGAGAATCGATGAGCAGTTCTTC.

The rearrangement joins TRBV24-1 to TRBJ2-3, with TRBD1 identical over 8 bases. In germline, CDR1 is KGHDR, CDR2 SFDVKD. The length of the CDR3 is 15 residues. V lost 3 bases and J lost 4; bases outside the gene matches: 5. The CDR3 region is CATSDRTGWPDTQYF. The CDR3 bases are TGTGCCACCAGTGATAGGACAGGGTGGCCAGATACGCAGTATTTT.

This CDR3 is CASSSTGGQETQYF. CDR3 coding DNA: TGTGCCAGCAGCAGTACAGGGGGTCAAGAGACCCAGTACTTC. The V and J genes are TRBV7-2 and TRBJ2-5, with 8 bases identical to TRBD1. The ends lost 5 bases at V and 2 bases at J; junction bases unmatched: 4. Germline CDR1 reads SGHTA; CDR2 reads FQGNSA. The CDR3 contains 14 residues.

The CDR3 spells CASSYDISGYTF. The DNA of the CDR3 is TGTGCCAGCAGTTATGACATAAGTGGCTACACCTTC. This chain connects TRBV6-2 or TRBV6-3 to TRBJ1-2; D gene ambiguous. This CDR3 has 12 residues. Germline CDR1 reads MNHEY; CDR2 reads SVGEGT. V shed 3 bases and J shed 7 bases, with 9 bases lying between them.

The rearrangement uses TRBV19 and TRBJ2-7; TRBD2 matches 7 bases. The trim removed 1 base at V and 3 bases at J, leaving 9 bases unmatched. There are 16 residues in the CDR3. Germline-derived CDR1 and CDR2 are LNHDA and SQIVND (reference sequence). The CDR3 bases are TGTGCCAGTAGTATAGCGCCGGGGCGGGGGTTCTACGAGCAGTACTTC. It encodes CASSIAPGRGFYEQYF.

The chain combines TRBV9 with TRBJ1-2; TRBD1 is a possible D gene (5 bases). CDR3 size: 14 residues. Trimming took off 6 bases at V and 4 bases at J, with 16 bases between the two ends. The germline CDR1 and CDR2 sequences are SGDLS and YYNGEE. The CDR3 loop reads CASTQRGSAYGYTF. The DNA of the CDR3 is TGTGCCAGCACCCAACGGGGGTCTGCCTATGGCTACACCTTC.

On this clone itself: Other DNA sequences in the sample encode the same CDR3. The chain carries TRBV30 and TRBJ2-7, with D maybe TRBD1 (7 bases). With 2 bases removed from V and 3 bases from J, the gap between germline ends came to 14 bases. The CDR3 contains 14 residues. From germline, CDR1 is GTSNPN and CDR2 SVGIG (reference sequence). For the CDR3, the DNA is TGTGCCTGGAGTAAATCAGGGGGAGGCTACGAGCAGTACTTC. Its translation: CAWSKSGGGYEQYF.

The chain joins TRBV4-2 to TRBJ2-3; 10 nucleotides agree with TRBD1. After removal of 0 bases from V and 4 bases from J, the junction contained 7 bases not matched to a gene. CDR3 size: 17 residues. The germline CDR1 and CDR2 sequences are LGHNA and YNFKEQ. DNA of the CDR3: TGTGCCAGCAGCCAAGAGCGGCGACAGGGGGCATCAGATACGCAGTATTTT. Its protein product is CASSQERRQGASDTQYF.

V and J are TRBV20-1 and TRBJ2-3; 12 bases are a match to TRBD2. In germline, CDR1 is DFQATT, CDR2 SNEGSKA (reference sequence). CDR3 length equals 15 residues. The ends lost 3 bases at V and 1 base at J; junction bases unmatched: 2. For the CDR3, the DNA is TGCAGTGCTAGTAGGACTAGCGGGGGCACAGATACGCAGTATTTT. Translated: CSASRTSGGTDTQYF.

The gene calls are TRBV9 and TRBJ2-1, with a possible D match to TRBD1 (7 bases). This CDR3 has 14 residues. The germline gives CDR1 SGDLS, CDR2 YYNGEE. V was trimmed by 3 bases and J by 4 bases, leaving 11 bases between them. The CDR3 DNA follows: TGTGCCAGCAGCGCCGCGGGACAGTACAATGAGCAGTTCTTC. Translating it yields CASSAAGQYNEQFF.

The chain recombines TRBV10-3 with TRBJ1-1; no definite D call. The CDR3 has 13 amino acids. The germline V gene has CDR1 ENHRY and CDR2 SYGVKD. The germline V and J ends were trimmed by 11 bases and 0 bases, with 13 bases remaining between them. This chain's CDR3 is CALQPDLNTEAFF. The CDR3 region has the DNA TGTGCCCTCCAACCGGACTTGAACACTGAAGCTTTCTTT.

This clone occurred a few times. The chain recombines TRBV18 with TRBJ2-7; TRBD1 matches at 11 bases. The ends lost 6 bases at V and 1 base at J; junction bases unmatched: 8. Germline CDR1 is KGHSH and CDR2 is LQKENI. The CDR3 consists of 16 residues. The CDR3 DNA is TGTGCCAGCTCCGTATCCGGACAGGGGGCATCCTACGAGCAGTACTTC. Translated: CASSVSGQGASYEQYF.

The chain carries TRBV5-4 and TRBJ1-3; D might be TRBD1 (6 bases). CDR1 and CDR2 (germline): SGHNT, YYREEE (reference sequence). Trimming removed 0 bases at V and 3 bases at J, with 10 bases between. The CDR3 is made up of 15 amino acids. For the CDR3, the DNA is TGTGCCAGCAGCTTGGCCGGGGGGCTTGGAAACACCATATATTTT. This sequence encodes CASSLAGGLGNTIYF.

The J gene is TRBJ1-2, the V gene TRBV30; D is possibly TRBD1 (5 bases). Trimming left V 3 bases short and J 3 bases short, with 20 bases between. CDR3 length: 16 amino acids. Germline V gene lookup returns CDR1 GTSNPN and CDR2 SVGIG (reference sequence). The CDR3 DNA sequence: TGTGCCTGGAGGGCCTCGGGCGGGGGGTCTTACTATGGCTACACCTTC. Its protein is CAWRASGGGSYYGYTF. The full variable domain, in which reference TRBV30 and TRBJ1-2 provide the parts outside the CDR3, is SQTIHQWPATLVQPVGSPLSLECTVEGTSNPNLYWYRQAAGRGLQLLFYSVGIGQISSEVPQNLSASRPQDRQFILSSKKLLLSDSGFYLCAWRASGGGSYYGYTFGSGTRLTVV.

V and J are TRBV21-1 and TRBJ1-6. TRBV21-1 is designated a pseudogene. This CDR3 has 19 amino acids. CDR3: CASSFRLSFWRSYNSPLHF. For the CDR3, the DNA is TGTGCCAGCAGCTTTCGGCTGAGCTTTTGGAGGTCCTATAATTCACCCCTCCACTTT.